This T cell receptor (beta chain) was observed in a study of T-cell memory formation after mild COVID-19. Findings and caveats of the study: Specificity for SARS-CoV-2 was not confirmed among the second-wave clones peaking on day 37. CD4/CD8 balance held among clones contracting day 15 to 85, and later expanders leaned CD4+. Some clones that responded turned up in pre-infection memory, which suggests that cross-reactive memory joined in.

The CDR3 sequence is 15 residues long. In germline, CDR1 is LGHNA, CDR2 YNFKEQ. V shed 4 bases, J shed 4 bases, and the junction held 7 bases outside the gene matches. On this clonotype itself: Its antigen is not known.

One entry per CDR3 protein results from TCRdb running MiXCR on the 5' RACE reads. Among roughly 120,000 distinct CDR3 sequences listed, 22% were seen once. The chain joins TRBV4-2 to TRBJ2-7; 10 nucleotides line up with TRBD1. The sequence was collected from a man younger than 30 who had mild COVID-19 (a few samples of this study predate the infection). Cell type and time point are not known. Sequencing used PBMCs or a T cell subset sorted from them (not recorded which). The CDR3 nucleotides are TGTGCCAGCAGCCGAGGGACAGGGGTGTCGTACGAGCAGTACTTC. Translated: CASSRGTGVSYEQYF.